The 5 T cell receptor beta chains listed next were all sequenced from one sample in a study of shared clonotypes between healthy human individuals. TCRdb's table, derived via immunoSEQ multiplex PCR, lists solely in-frame clones and lacks some. This sample has about 2.3 million clones, with approximately 93% found just once. Sequencing was carried out using naive CD4+ T cells from PBMCs. Subset denoted: CD45RA+ positively selected. All receptors come from a man between 18 and 35 years old in good health. Some clones in this sample may be carry-over from other donors' samples.

The chain combines TRBV28 with TRBJ2-2, with D possibly matching TRBD1 (6 bases). Trimming stripped 5 bases from V and 3 bases from J, with 16 bases between. The V gene's germline CDR1 is MDHEN and CDR2 SYDVKM. The CDR3 runs 16 residues. The CDR3 DNA is TGTGCCAGCAGTCGGCCTTGGACAGCTTACACCGGGGAGCTGTTTTTT. This translates into CASSRPWTAYTGELFF.

The chain combines TRBV19 with TRBJ2-2; D is possibly TRBD1 or TRBD2 (5 bases each). V was shortened by 5 bases and J by 4 bases, with 17 bases between the two germline ends. The CDR3 loop spans 16 amino acids. Looked up from germline, CDR1 is LNHDA and CDR2 is SQIVND (reference sequence). The CDR3 protein is CASSAQVIAGTGELFF. For the CDR3, the DNA is TGTGCCAGTAGTGCACAGGTAATTGCGGGCACCGGGGAGCTGTTTTTT.

The CDR3 DNA follows: TGTGCCAGCAGTTTTGGTGTGGGGCAGAACTATGGCTACACCTTC. Translating gives CASSFGVGQNYGYTF. The rearrangement links TRBV27 to TRBJ1-2; D is possibly TRBD1 (5 bases). The CDR3 runs to 15 residues. V was trimmed by 3 bases and J by 2 bases, leaving 13 bases between them. CDR1 MNHEY and CDR2 SMNVEV come from the germline V gene (reference sequence).

The gene calls are TRBV5-1 and TRBJ2-7; tentatively, D is TRBD1 (7 bases). The V gene's germline CDR1 is SGHRS and CDR2 YFSETQ. V lost 3 bases, J lost 1 base, and 17 bases lay in between. The CDR3 runs 16 residues. CDR3 sequence reads: CASSYLGGQNSYEQYF. The CDR3 DNA sequence: TGCGCCAGCAGCTACCTCGGGGGACAGAATTCCTACGAGCAGTACTTC.

This chain links TRBV5-6 with TRBJ2-3; D is possibly TRBD2 (5 bases). V dropped 2 bases and J dropped 2 bases, with 12 bases sitting between them. The germline gives CDR1 SGHDT, CDR2 YYEEEE. The CDR3 spans 15 residues. The CDR3 sequence: CASSFLLEDTDTQYF. The CDR3 nucleotides read TGTGCCAGCAGCTTTTTACTGGAGGACACAGATACGCAGTATTTT.